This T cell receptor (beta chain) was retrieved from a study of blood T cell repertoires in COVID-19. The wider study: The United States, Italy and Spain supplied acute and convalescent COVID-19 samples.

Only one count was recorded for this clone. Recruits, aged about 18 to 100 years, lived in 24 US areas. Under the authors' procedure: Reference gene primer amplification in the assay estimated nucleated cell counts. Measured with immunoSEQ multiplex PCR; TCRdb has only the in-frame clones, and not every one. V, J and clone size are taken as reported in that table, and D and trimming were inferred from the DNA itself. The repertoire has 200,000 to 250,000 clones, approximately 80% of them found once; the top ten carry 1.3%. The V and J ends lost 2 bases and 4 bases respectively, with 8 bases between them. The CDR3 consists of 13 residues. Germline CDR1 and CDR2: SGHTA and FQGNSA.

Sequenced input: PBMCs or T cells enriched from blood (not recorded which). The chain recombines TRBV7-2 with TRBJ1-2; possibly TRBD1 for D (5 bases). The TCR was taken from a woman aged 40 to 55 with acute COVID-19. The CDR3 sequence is CASSLSQGYGYTF. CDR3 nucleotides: TGTGCCAGCAGCTTAAGCCAGGGCTATGGCTACACCTTC. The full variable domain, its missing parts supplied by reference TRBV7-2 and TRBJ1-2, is GAGVSQSPSNKVTEKGKDVELRCDPISGHTALYWYRQSLGQGLEFLIYFQGNSAPDKSGLPSDRFSAERTGGSVSTLTIQRTQQEDSAVYLCASSLSQGYGYTFGSGTRLTVV.